This T cell receptor beta chain appears in the sequencing data of a study of STAT3 mutations in large granular lymphocyte leukemia. General study results and limits: TCR clonotype switching after therapy occurred in about 30% of the 18 patients. Persisting codominant clonotypes may have hidden a small pathogenic clone. Every T-LGLL patient had at least one immunodominant TCRbeta clonotype.

Turning to this clone: The target antigen is unknown.

The protocol was immunoSEQ multiplex PCR, while the TCRdb copy is restricted to in-frame clones and leaves out a portion. The table has about 24,000 clones, over 90% seen once. CDR1 is MNHEY and CDR2 is SMNVEV in the germline V gene (reference sequence). This CDR3 spans 14 amino acids. The J segment lost 4 bases and the V segment lost 4 bases, leaving 6 bases of the junction unmatched. J is TRBJ2-5 and V is TRBV27; 7 bases map to TRBD1. Sequencing was done on a sample of peripheral blood mononuclear cells. This clonotype originated in a man in his forties with T-cell large granular lymphocyte leukemia. Some clones in this sample may be carry-over from other donors' samples. CDR3 sequence reads: CASSSRTGGETQYF. As DNA, the CDR3 is TGTGCCAGCAGTTCCAGGACAGGAGGAGAGACCCAGTACTTC.